These 22 T cell receptor beta chains were all obtained from the same sample, sequenced in a study of siplizumab effects on memory and regulatory T cells. Produced via immunoSEQ multiplex PCR; TCRdb's table is partial and in-frame only. There are roughly 26,000 clones in the sample; 80% to 90% occur only once, and about 25% lies in the top ten. Sequences were obtained from memory CD4+ T cells sorted from blood. These receptors were collected from a human donor in good health.

V usage is TRBV29-1 and J usage is TRBJ2-3; 10 nucleotides match TRBD2. V lost 6 bases and J lost 4; bases outside the gene matches: 7. The V gene's germline CDR1 is SQVTM and CDR2 ANQGSEA. The CDR3 runs to 14 residues. CDR3 coding DNA: TGCAGCGTCGATAGCGGGAGGTATTCAGATACGCAGTATTTT. Its translation is CSVDSGRYSDTQYF.

V gene TRBV10-1 combines with J gene TRBJ2-2, with a possible D match to TRBD1 (6 bases). From germline, CDR1 is WNHNN and CDR2 SYGVQD (reference sequence). The germline V and J ends were trimmed by 2 bases and 4 bases, with 8 bases remaining between them. CDR3 length: 14 amino acids. DNA of the CDR3: TGCGCCAGCAGTGAGGGCAGGGGCACCGGGGAGCTGTTTTTT. Translating it yields CASSEGRGTGELFF.

This clone was seen just once. V and J are TRBV28 and TRBJ2-5, with TRBD1 matching 8 bases. The CDR3 is made up of 14 amino acids. Germline loops: CDR1 MDHEN, CDR2 SYDVKM. Losses at the gene ends were 5 bases for V and 7 bases for J; bases not matched to a gene: 9. DNA for the CDR3: TGTGCCAGCAGTACCTCGGACAGGGCGGGGACCCAGTACTTC. Amino acids: CASSTSDRAGTQYF.

The V and J genes are TRBV5-1 and TRBJ1-1; D uncertain. Germline V gene data show CDR1 as SGHRS and CDR2 as YFSETQ. Between the trimmed V and J ends, which lost 0 bases and 0 bases, there was a span of 9 bases. The CDR3 has 15 amino acids. The CDR3 region is CASSLGGLMNTEAFF. In DNA form, the CDR3 reads TGCGCCAGCAGCTTGGGCGGGTTAATGAACACTGAAGCTTTCTTT.

The J gene is TRBJ2-5, the V gene TRBV5-1; 8 bases line up with TRBD1. V lost 2 bases, J lost 2 bases, and 5 bases stayed unmatched. Germline CDR1 is SGHRS and CDR2 is YFSETQ. The CDR3 has 15 residues. CDR3 residues: CASSLNTGGQETQYF. CDR3 DNA: TGCGCCAGCAGCTTAAACACAGGGGGTCAAGAGACCCAGTACTTC.

This chain links TRBV5-1 with TRBJ2-7; perhaps TRBD2 as D (7 bases). CDR1 is SGHRS, CDR2 YFSETQ, per germline. Trimming took off 3 bases at V and 5 bases at J, with 18 bases between the two ends. The CDR3 runs to 15 residues. The CDR3 DNA is TGCGCCAGCAGCTCAGTGGGAGGGGGGATCGACGAGCAGTACTTC. It translates to CASSSVGGGIDEQYF.

The CDR3 region has the DNA TGTGCCAGCAGTTACAGACCTAGCAATCAGCCCCAGCATTTT. This sequence encodes CASSYRPSNQPQHF. The chain uses TRBV6-5 and TRBJ1-5; D is undetermined. The CDR3 totals 14 residues. Germline V gives CDR1 MNHEY, CDR2 SVGAGI. V was cut by 2 bases and J by 0 bases, with 5 bases left in between.

The chain combines TRBV6-5 with TRBJ1-2; 11 bases align to TRBD1. Trimming cost V 7 bases and J 3 bases; bases outside gene matches: 4. Germline V gives CDR1 MNHEY, CDR2 SVGAGI. The CDR3 runs 14 residues. The CDR3 nucleotides are TGTGCCAGCACCCGGACAGGGGGCGACTATGGCTACACCTTC. Amino acids: CASTRTGGDYGYTF.

The V gene is TRBV18, the J gene TRBJ2-3; D tentatively reads TRBD1 or TRBD2 (5 bases each). The V gene's germline CDR1 is KGHSH and CDR2 LQKENI. This CDR3 region has 17 residues. With 2 bases removed from V and 2 bases from J, the gap between germline ends came to 17 bases. As DNA, the CDR3 is TGTGCCAGCTCACCAGAGGGGTCCGGGACCGACACAGATACGCAGTATTTT. Encoded protein: CASSPEGSGTDTDTQYF.

V usage is TRBV14 and J usage is TRBJ2-3, with D possibly called TRBD1 or TRBD2 (5 bases each). The CDR3 runs 13 residues. Germline V lookup: CDR1 SGHDN, CDR2 FVKESK. Trimming removed 1 base at V and 11 bases at J, with 13 bases between. CDR3 amino acids: CASSQASGTEQYF. CDR3 sequence (DNA): TGTGCCAGCAGCCAAGCTTCCGGGACGGAGCAGTATTTT.

This chain connects TRBV7-9 to TRBJ2-1; a possible D gene is TRBD2 (6 bases). This CDR3 contains 15 residues. Trimming cost V 3 bases and J 4 bases, with 13 bases left between them. Looked up from germline, CDR1 is SEHNR and CDR2 is FQNEAQ (reference sequence). The CDR3 DNA reads as TGTGCCAGCAGCTTGATAAGCGGGCGATACAATGAGCAGTTCTTC. Encoded protein: CASSLISGRYNEQFF. The complete variable domain, with remaining parts taken from reference TRBV7-9 and TRBJ2-1, reads DTGVSQNPRHKITKRGQNVTFRCDPISEHNRLYWYRQTLGQGPEFLTYFQNEAQLEKSRLLSDRFSAERPKGSFSTLEIQRTEQGDSAMYLCASSLISGRYNEQFFGPGTRLTVL.

The genes are TRBV4-1 and TRBJ1-2, with TRBD1 matching over 12 bases. This CDR3 contains 17 residues. The V gene's germline CDR1 is MGHRA and CDR2 YSYEKL. J lost 8 bases, V lost 3 bases, and 13 bases had no gene match. In DNA, the CDR3 is TGCGCCAGCAGCCAGTTGACCGCGGGACAGGGGGCAGAGGGCTACACCTTC. Translating gives CASSQLTAGQGAEGYTF.

The CDR3 DNA follows: TGTGCCAGCTCACCACCGGTAGCTAATCTAAACAATGAGCAGTTCTTC. Protein sequence: CASSPPVANLNNEQFF. The chain joins TRBV18 to TRBJ2-1, with unresolved D. Germline CDR1 and CDR2: KGHSH and LQKENI. V was pared by 0 bases and J by 5 bases, with 14 bases between. There are 16 residues in the CDR3.

V is TRBV5-8 and J is TRBJ1-4; 7 positions match TRBD1. The trim removed 2 bases at V and 0 bases at J, leaving 4 bases unmatched. CDR3 length equals 16 residues. CDR1 SGHTS and CDR2 YDEGEE come from the germline V gene. This CDR3 reads CASSLQGIATNEKLFF. CDR3 nucleotide sequence: TGTGCCAGCAGCTTACAGGGGATTGCAACTAATGAAAAACTGTTTTTT. Supplemented by reference TRBV5-8 and TRBJ1-4, the full variable domain reads EAGVTQSPTHLIKTRGQQATLRCSPISGHTSVYWYQQALGLGLQFLLWYDEGEERNRGNFPPRFSGRQFPNYSSELNVNALELEDSALYLCASSLQGIATNEKLFFGSGTQLSVL.

The chain recombines TRBV25-1 with TRBJ1-1; D gene unclear. The CDR3 is made up of 11 amino acids. Germline assignment: CDR1 MGHDK and CDR2 SYGVNS. Deletions cut 2 bases from V and 10 bases from J, with 8 bases between. The CDR3 region is CASSEGVRAFF. Here the CDR3 DNA reads TGTGCCAGCAGTGAAGGGGTGCGAGCTTTCTTT.

V gene TRBV30 combines with J gene TRBJ1-3, with unresolved D. The CDR3 length is 12 residues. Trimming removed 4 bases from V and 4 bases from J, with 8 bases in between. The germline gives CDR1 GTSNPN, CDR2 SVGIG (reference sequence). The CDR3: CAWKGSGNTIYF. Written as DNA, the CDR3 is TGTGCCTGGAAGGGTTCAGGAAACACCATATATTTT. The complete variable domain, with remaining parts taken from reference TRBV30 and TRBJ1-3, reads SQTIHQWPATLVQPVGSPLSLECTVEGTSNPNLYWYRQAAGRGLQLLFYSVGIGQISSEVPQNLSASRPQDRQFILSSKKLLLSDSGFYLCAWKGSGNTIYFGEGSWLTVV.

The chain employs TRBV1 and TRBJ1-1; the tabulated D call, TRBD1, remains unverified against the DNA. TRBV1 is designated a pseudogene. The CDR3 is made up of 14 amino acids. CDR3 loop: CTSSHRNRNTEAFF. The CDR3 region has the DNA TGCACCAGCAGCCACCGGAACAGGAACACTGAAGCTTTCTTT.

Only one count was recorded for this clone. The chain carries TRBV11-3 and TRBJ2-1; TRBD2 might be the D (6 bases). The CDR3 extends over 15 amino acids. The germline V gene encodes CDR1 SGHNT and CDR2 YENEEA. V lost 3 bases to trimming and J lost 5 bases, with 14 bases between them. The CDR3 is CASSLAGPAHNEQFF. In DNA, the CDR3 is TGTGCCAGCAGCTTGGCGGGGCCGGCCCACAATGAGCAGTTCTTC. Looking up the rest from reference TRBV11-3 and TRBJ2-1 gives the full variable domain: EAGVVQSPRYKIIEKKQPVAFWCNPISGHNTLYWYLQNLGQGPELLIRYENEEAVDDSQLPKDRFSAERLKGVDSTLKIQPAELGDSAVYLCASSLAGPAHNEQFFGPGTRLTVL.

The chain links TRBV7-9 to TRBJ2-2; D perhaps matches TRBD1 (7 bases). The germline V gene has CDR1 SEHNR and CDR2 FQNEAQ (reference sequence). CDR3 length equals 18 residues. V lost 2 bases and J lost 0, with 16 bases in between. The chain's CDR3 is CASSLNPGGTANTGELFF. CDR3 bases: TGTGCCAGCAGCTTAAATCCAGGCGGGACAGCGAACACCGGGGAGCTGTTTTTT.

The rearrangement uses TRBV9 and TRBJ2-1; 7 bases are a match to TRBD2. The trim removed 3 bases at V and 4 bases at J, leaving 10 bases unmatched. CDR1 and CDR2 (germline): SGDLS, YYNGEE. The CDR3 is 16 amino acids. CDR3 loop: CASSARASGAYNEQFF. The CDR3 DNA reads as TGTGCCAGCAGCGCCCGGGCTAGCGGAGCTTACAATGAGCAGTTCTTC. Full variable domain (outside the CDR3, taken from reference TRBV9 and TRBJ2-1): DSGVTQTPKHLITATGQRVTLRCSPRSGDLSVYWYQQSLDQGLQFLIQYYNGEERAKGNILERFSAQQFPDLHSELNLSSLELGDSALYFCASSARASGAYNEQFFGPGTRLTVL.

This rearrangement joins TRBV19 to TRBJ1-2, with D uncertain. The CDR3 loop spans 12 amino acids. The ends were cut back, 6 bases at V and 6 bases at J, with 11 bases in the middle. Germline V gives CDR1 LNHDA, CDR2 SQIVND (reference sequence). The CDR3 loop is CASRVGIHGYTF. The CDR3 bases are TGTGCCAGTAGGGTCGGGATCCATGGCTACACCTTC.

The V call is TRBV15, the J call TRBJ2-1, with D perhaps being TRBD1 or TRBD2 (5 bases each). Between the trimmed V and J ends, which lost 0 bases and 9 bases, there was a span of 9 bases. CDR1 and CDR2 (germline): LNHNV, YYDKDF (reference sequence). There are 13 residues in the CDR3. CDR3 loop: CATSRDPGAEQFF. CDR3 coding DNA: TGTGCCACCAGCAGAGATCCCGGGGCTGAGCAGTTCTTC.